The rows below give T cell receptor beta chains drawn from one sample of a study of T cell responses to AZD1222 COVID-19 vaccine. Here immunoSEQ multiplex PCR was the method, and the copy in TCRdb shows in-frame clones only, minus some. The sample includes more than 100,000 clones, roughly 87% of them seen just once. This material consisted of peripheral blood, taken on day 0 of AZD1222 vaccination. The origin of the receptors is an adult in good health. CDR3s include the opening cysteine and the closing phenylalanine or tryptophan. The order of the fields is V gene, CDR3 length, D gene, clone size, J gene, CDR3 protein, CDR3 DNA. D genes are given only for firm matches. The size entry is marked missing in some rows and otherwise reads once, few, many or a size class.

v_gene: TRBV5-4; len: 15; d_gene: TRBD1; abundance: -; j_gene: TRBJ1-1; CDR3aa: CASSTDRDGNTEAFF; CDR3nt: TGTGCCAGCAGCACAGACAGGGATGGGAACACTGAAGCTTTCTTT
v_gene: TRBV7-9; len: 15; d_gene: -; abundance: -; j_gene: TRBJ2-7; CDR3aa: CASSLGGHSSYEQYF; CDR3nt: TGTGCCAGCAGCTTGGGGGGGCACAGCTCCTACGAGCAGTACTTC
v_gene: TRBV6-2/TRBV6-3; len: 12; d_gene: -; abundance: -; j_gene: TRBJ2-7; CDR3aa: CASSYALGEQYF; CDR3nt: TGTGCCAGCAGTTATGCCCTCGGGGAGCAGTACTTC
v_gene: TRBV7-9; len: 17; d_gene: -; abundance: -; j_gene: TRBJ1-5; CDR3aa: CASSLVRVGHRNQPQHF; CDR3nt: TGTGCCAGCAGCTTAGTAAGGGTTGGCCACCGCAATCAGCCCCAGCATTTT
v_gene: TRBV7-9; len: 13; d_gene: -; abundance: -; j_gene: TRBJ2-1; CDR3aa: CASGRAPYNEQFF; CDR3nt: TGTGCCAGCGGCAGGGCCCCCTACAATGAGCAGTTCTTC
v_gene: TRBV25-1; len: 18; d_gene: -; abundance: -; j_gene: TRBJ1-6; CDR3aa: CASRDNDPGRLNNSPLHF; CDR3nt: TGTGCCAGCAGGGACAATGACCCGGGACGGCTAAATAATTCACCCCTCCACTTT
v_gene: TRBV10-2; len: 12; d_gene: -; abundance: -; j_gene: TRBJ1-5; CDR3aa: CASSSGRQPQHF; CDR3nt: TGCGCCAGCAGTTCCGGGAGGCAGCCCCAGCATTTT
v_gene: TRBV9; len: 13; d_gene: -; abundance: -; j_gene: TRBJ1-2; CDR3aa: CASSNPRVRGYTF; CDR3nt: TGTGCCAGCAGCAACCCCAGGGTACGCGGCTACACCTTC
v_gene: TRBV10-3; len: 14; d_gene: TRBD1; abundance: -; j_gene: TRBJ2-7; CDR3aa: CATVNRDRGSEQYF; CDR3nt: TGTGCCACGGTCAACCGGGACAGGGGTTCCGAGCAGTACTTC
v_gene: TRBV20-1; len: 13; d_gene: -; abundance: -; j_gene: TRBJ1-1; CDR3aa: CSASRGPITEAFF; CDR3nt: TGCAGTGCTAGTAGAGGACCCATAACTGAAGCTTTCTTT
v_gene: TRBV9; len: 15; d_gene: -; abundance: -; j_gene: TRBJ1-2; CDR3aa: CASSVGGMLNYGYTF; CDR3nt: TGTGCCAGCAGCGTAGGGGGGATGCTCAACTATGGCTACACCTTC
v_gene: TRBV5-4; len: 17; d_gene: TRBD2; abundance: -; j_gene: TRBJ2-2; CDR3aa: CASRLLAGAANTGELFF; CDR3nt: TGTGCCAGCAGACTACTAGCGGGGGCCGCGAACACCGGGGAGCTGTTTTTT
v_gene: TRBV5-4; len: 13; d_gene: -; abundance: -; j_gene: TRBJ1-1; CDR3aa: CASSLKGDMKAFF; CDR3nt: TGTGCCAGCAGCTTGAAGGGGGACATGAAAGCTTTCTTT
v_gene: TRBV27; len: 13; d_gene: -; abundance: -; j_gene: TRBJ1-4; CDR3aa: CASSPPNSEKLFF; CDR3nt: TGTGCCAGCAGTCCCCCCAATTCTGAAAAACTGTTTTTT
v_gene: TRBV7-6; len: 15; d_gene: -; abundance: -; j_gene: TRBJ2-7; CDR3aa: CASSKSQGRAYEQYF; CDR3nt: TGTGCCAGCAGTAAATCCCAGGGTAGGGCCTACGAGCAGTACTTC
v_gene: TRBV9; len: 13; d_gene: -; abundance: -; j_gene: TRBJ2-7; CDR3aa: CASSVERGTEQYF; CDR3nt: TGTGCCAGCAGCGTAGAAAGAGGGACCGAGCAGTACTTC
v_gene: TRBV10-3; len: 13; d_gene: TRBD1; abundance: -; j_gene: TRBJ1-6; CDR3aa: CAIRDRDPSPLHF; CDR3nt: TGTGCCATCAGAGACAGGGACCCTTCACCCCTCCACTTT
v_gene: TRBV5-1; len: 15; d_gene: -; abundance: -; j_gene: TRBJ1-1; CDR3aa: CASSPGALSGTEAFF; CDR3nt: TGCGCCAGCAGCCCCGGGGCCTTAAGCGGCACTGAAGCTTTCTTT
v_gene: TRBV5-1; len: 15; d_gene: -; abundance: -; j_gene: TRBJ1-5; CDR3aa: CASSRGEGINQPQHF; CDR3nt: TGCGCCAGCAGCCGGGGAGAGGGAATCAATCAGCCCCAGCATTTT
v_gene: TRBV7-2; len: 15; d_gene: TRBD1; abundance: few; j_gene: TRBJ2-1; CDR3aa: CASSSQGAGRGEQFF; CDR3nt: TGTGCCAGCAGCTCCCAGGGGGCAGGACGTGGTGAGCAGTTCTTC
v_gene: TRBV4-2; len: 15; d_gene: -; abundance: -; j_gene: TRBJ1-3; CDR3aa: CASSQERTSGNTIYF; CDR3nt: TGTGCCAGCAGCCAAGAGAGGACGTCTGGAAACACCATATATTTT
v_gene: TRBV29-1; len: 13; d_gene: -; abundance: -; j_gene: TRBJ1-1; CDR3aa: CSVGARLDTEAFF; CDR3nt: TGCAGCGTGGGGGCGCGTTTGGACACTGAAGCTTTCTTT
v_gene: TRBV7-2; len: 14; d_gene: TRBD1; abundance: -; j_gene: TRBJ1-3; CDR3aa: CASSLQGPGNTIYF; CDR3nt: TGTGCCAGCAGCCTACAGGGGCCCGGAAACACCATATATTTT
v_gene: TRBV7-2; len: 15; d_gene: TRBD1; abundance: -; j_gene: TRBJ2-5; CDR3aa: CASSRTGGGLETQYF; CDR3nt: TGTGCCAGCAGCCGGACAGGGGGCGGGTTGGAGACCCAGTACTTC
v_gene: TRBV2; len: 15; d_gene: -; abundance: -; j_gene: TRBJ2-7; CDR3aa: CASSEFPGPKREQYF; CDR3nt: TGTGCCAGCAGTGAATTTCCGGGGCCCAAGAGGGAGCAGTACTTC
v_gene: TRBV13; len: 16; d_gene: -; abundance: -; j_gene: TRBJ2-6; CDR3aa: CASSLVEGPGANVLTF; CDR3nt: TGTGCCAGCAGCTTAGTAGAGGGCCCTGGGGCCAACGTCCTGACTTTC
v_gene: TRBV18; len: 15; d_gene: -; abundance: -; j_gene: TRBJ2-3; CDR3aa: CASSPQNREADTQYF; CDR3nt: TGTGCCAGCTCACCACAAAACAGGGAAGCAGATACGCAGTATTTT
v_gene: TRBV3-1/TRBV3-2; len: 14; d_gene: -; abundance: -; j_gene: TRBJ2-2; CDR3aa: CASSQVGSAGELFF; CDR3nt: TGTGCCAGCAGCCAAGTGGGGAGCGCCGGGGAGCTGTTTTTT
v_gene: TRBV3-1/TRBV3-2; len: 17; d_gene: TRBD1; abundance: -; j_gene: TRBJ1-4; CDR3aa: CASSPTGVIATNEKLFF; CDR3nt: TGTGCCAGCAGCCCTACAGGGGTAATTGCAACTAATGAAAAACTGTTTTTT
v_gene: TRBV5-8; len: 15; d_gene: -; abundance: -; j_gene: TRBJ1-2; CDR3aa: CASSLAGSVMNGYTF; CDR3nt: TGTGCCAGCAGCTTGGCCGGCTCCGTAATGAATGGCTACACCTTC
v_gene: TRBV19; len: 14; d_gene: -; abundance: -; j_gene: TRBJ1-1; CDR3aa: CASSRAGLNTEAFF; CDR3nt: TGTGCCAGTAGCCGCGCGGGCCTGAACACTGAAGCTTTCTTT
v_gene: TRBV6-5; len: 15; d_gene: -; abundance: -; j_gene: TRBJ2-7; CDR3aa: CASILSEQGPNEQYF; CDR3nt: TGTGCCAGCATTTTAAGTGAACAGGGACCAAACGAGCAGTACTTC
v_gene: TRBV11-2; len: 14; d_gene: -; abundance: -; j_gene: TRBJ2-6; CDR3aa: CASSFVMGANVLTF; CDR3nt: TGTGCCAGCAGCTTCGTAATGGGGGCCAACGTCCTGACTTTC
v_gene: TRBV2; len: 15; d_gene: -; abundance: -; j_gene: TRBJ2-3; CDR3aa: CATRRSGGGTDTQYF; CDR3nt: TGTGCCACCAGACGTTCCGGGGGTGGCACAGATACGCAGTATTTT
v_gene: TRBV3-1/TRBV3-2; len: 17; d_gene: -; abundance: -; j_gene: TRBJ1-6; CDR3aa: CASSLRPRSSYNSPLHF; CDR3nt: TGTGCCAGCAGCCTAAGACCCCGGAGCTCCTATAATTCACCCCTCCACTTT
v_gene: TRBV19; len: 13; d_gene: -; abundance: -; j_gene: TRBJ1-5; CDR3aa: CASSKEGNQPQHF; CDR3nt: TGTGCCAGTAGTAAAGAGGGCAATCAGCCCCAGCATTTT
v_gene: TRBV11-2; len: 12; d_gene: -; abundance: -; j_gene: TRBJ2-7; CDR3aa: CASSGGSYEQYF; CDR3nt: TGTGCCAGCAGCGGAGGTTCCTACGAGCAGTACTTC
v_gene: TRBV18; len: 15; d_gene: -; abundance: -; j_gene: TRBJ1-5; CDR3aa: CASSQTFYSNQPQHF; CDR3nt: TGTGCCAGCTCACAAACGTTCTATAGCAATCAGCCCCAGCATTTT
v_gene: TRBV28; len: 15; d_gene: -; abundance: -; j_gene: TRBJ1-1; CDR3aa: CASSLGTVQVTEAFF; CDR3nt: TGTGCCAGCAGTTTGGGGACCGTACAGGTCACTGAAGCTTTCTTT
v_gene: TRBV7-8; len: 16; d_gene: TRBD1; abundance: -; j_gene: TRBJ2-7; CDR3aa: CASSHPRTGSSYEQYF; CDR3nt: TGTGCCAGCAGCCACCCCCGGACAGGGAGCTCCTACGAGCAGTACTTC
v_gene: TRBV19; len: 14; d_gene: -; abundance: -; j_gene: TRBJ1-2; CDR3aa: CASSIGGAISGYTF; CDR3nt: TGTGCCAGTAGTATAGGGGGAGCGATAAGCGGCTACACCTTC
v_gene: TRBV19; len: 16; d_gene: -; abundance: many; j_gene: TRBJ2-6; CDR3aa: CASSPRRGSRANVLTF; CDR3nt: TGTGCCAGTAGTCCGCGACGCGGTAGTCGGGCCAACGTCCTGACTTTC
v_gene: TRBV19; len: 15; d_gene: -; abundance: -; j_gene: TRBJ2-7; CDR3aa: CASSTSSRSSYEQYF; CDR3nt: TGTGCCAGTAGTACGTCCAGCCGGAGCTCCTACGAGCAGTACTTC
v_gene: TRBV10-2; len: 15; d_gene: -; abundance: -; j_gene: TRBJ2-2; CDR3aa: CASGGRPAPTGELFF; CDR3nt: TGCGCCAGCGGCGGCAGACCTGCTCCCACCGGGGAGCTGTTTTTT
v_gene: TRBV9; len: 16; d_gene: TRBD1; abundance: -; j_gene: TRBJ2-2; CDR3aa: CASSVGTTGLSGELFF; CDR3nt: TGTGCCAGCAGCGTAGGGACGACAGGGTTGTCCGGGGAGCTGTTTTTT
v_gene: TRBV7-2; len: 14; d_gene: -; abundance: once; j_gene: TRBJ1-4; CDR3aa: CASSLDPTNEKLFF; CDR3nt: TGTGCCAGCAGCTTGGATCCAACTAATGAAAAACTGTTTTTT
v_gene: TRBV7-6; len: 16; d_gene: TRBD2; abundance: -; j_gene: TRBJ2-7; CDR3aa: CASSLVWGGDSYEQYF; CDR3nt: TGTGCCAGCAGCTTAGTCTGGGGGGGAGACTCCTACGAGCAGTACTTC
v_gene: TRBV3-1/TRBV3-2; len: 12; d_gene: -; abundance: -; j_gene: TRBJ2-1; CDR3aa: CASSQDLGQQFF; CDR3nt: TGTGCCAGCAGCCAAGATCTAGGACAGCAGTTCTTC